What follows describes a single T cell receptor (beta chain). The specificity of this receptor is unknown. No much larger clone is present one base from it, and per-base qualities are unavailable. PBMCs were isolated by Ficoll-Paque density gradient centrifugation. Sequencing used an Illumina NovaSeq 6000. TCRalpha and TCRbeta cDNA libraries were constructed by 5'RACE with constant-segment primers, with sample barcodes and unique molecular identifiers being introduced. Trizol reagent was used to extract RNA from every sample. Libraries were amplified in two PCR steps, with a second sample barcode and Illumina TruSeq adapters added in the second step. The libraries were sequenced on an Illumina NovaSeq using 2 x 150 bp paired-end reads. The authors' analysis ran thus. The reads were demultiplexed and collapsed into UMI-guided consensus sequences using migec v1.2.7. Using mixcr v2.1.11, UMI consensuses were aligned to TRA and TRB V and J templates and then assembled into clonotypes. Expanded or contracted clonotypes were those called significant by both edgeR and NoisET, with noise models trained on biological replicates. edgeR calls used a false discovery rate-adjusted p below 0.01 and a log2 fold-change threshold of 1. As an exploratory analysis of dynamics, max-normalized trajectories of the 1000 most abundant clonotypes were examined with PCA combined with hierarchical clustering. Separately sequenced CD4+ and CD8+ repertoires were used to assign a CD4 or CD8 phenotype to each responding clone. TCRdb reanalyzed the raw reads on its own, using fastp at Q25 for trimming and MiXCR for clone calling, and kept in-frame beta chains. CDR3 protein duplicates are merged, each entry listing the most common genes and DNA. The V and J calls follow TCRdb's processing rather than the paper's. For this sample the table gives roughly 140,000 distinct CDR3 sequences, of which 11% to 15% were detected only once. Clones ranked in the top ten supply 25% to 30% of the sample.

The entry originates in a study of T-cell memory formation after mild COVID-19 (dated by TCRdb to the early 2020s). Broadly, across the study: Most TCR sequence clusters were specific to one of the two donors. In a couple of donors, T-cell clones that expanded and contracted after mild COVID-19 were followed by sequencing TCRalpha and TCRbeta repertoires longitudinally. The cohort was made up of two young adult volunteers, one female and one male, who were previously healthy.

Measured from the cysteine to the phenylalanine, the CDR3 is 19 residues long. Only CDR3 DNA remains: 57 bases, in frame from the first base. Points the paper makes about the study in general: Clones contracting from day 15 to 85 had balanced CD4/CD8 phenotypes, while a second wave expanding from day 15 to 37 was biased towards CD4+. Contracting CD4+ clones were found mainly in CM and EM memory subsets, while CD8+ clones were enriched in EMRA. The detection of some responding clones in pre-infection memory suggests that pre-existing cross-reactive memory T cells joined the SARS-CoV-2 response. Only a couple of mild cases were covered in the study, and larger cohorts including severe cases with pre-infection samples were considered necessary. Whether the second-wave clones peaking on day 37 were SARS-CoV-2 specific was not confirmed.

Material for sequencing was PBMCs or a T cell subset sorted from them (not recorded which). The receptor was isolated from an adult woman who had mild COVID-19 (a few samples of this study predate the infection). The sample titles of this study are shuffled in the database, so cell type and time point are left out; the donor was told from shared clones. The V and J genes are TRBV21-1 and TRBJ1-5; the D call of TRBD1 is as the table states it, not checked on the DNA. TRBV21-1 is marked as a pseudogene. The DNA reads TGTGCCAGCACCTCCAACAGGGACGGGTGCTTGGTGGGCAATCAGCCCCAGCATTTT. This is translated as CASTSNRDGCLVGNQPQHF.